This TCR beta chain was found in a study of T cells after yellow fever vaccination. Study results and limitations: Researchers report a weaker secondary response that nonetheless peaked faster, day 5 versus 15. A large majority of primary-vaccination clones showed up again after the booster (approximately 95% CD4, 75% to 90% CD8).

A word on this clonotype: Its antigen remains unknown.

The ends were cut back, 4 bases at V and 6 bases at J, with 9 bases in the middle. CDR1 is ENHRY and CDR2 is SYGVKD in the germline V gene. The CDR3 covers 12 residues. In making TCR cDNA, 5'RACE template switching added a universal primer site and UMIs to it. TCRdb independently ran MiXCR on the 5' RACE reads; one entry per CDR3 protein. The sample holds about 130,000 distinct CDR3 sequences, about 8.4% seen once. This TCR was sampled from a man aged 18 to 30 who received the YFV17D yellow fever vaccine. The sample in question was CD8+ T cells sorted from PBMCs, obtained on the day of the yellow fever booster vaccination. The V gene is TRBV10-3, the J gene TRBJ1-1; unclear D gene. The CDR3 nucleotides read TGTGCCATCAGTGGGGAGGGCCCTGAAGCTTTCTTT. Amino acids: CAISGEGPEAFF.